One sample yielded the 32 T cell receptor beta chains listed below, sequenced in a study of response to subunit inactivated influenza vaccine. TCRdb processed the RT-PCR reads anew with MiXCR; each CDR3 protein has one entry. Altogether 600,000 to 850,000 distinct CDR3 sequences are present, roughly 15% being singletons, with the ten largest covering roughly 7.6%. Sequencing was performed on PBMCs from blood, taken roughly 15 days before vaccination. These receptors originate from a man aged 50 or older who received an inactivated influenza vaccine.

This clonotype was picked up a small number of times. The chain is built from TRBV20-1 and TRBJ2-7; D call uncertain. Germline V gene data show CDR1 as DFQATT and CDR2 as SNEGSKA (reference sequence). Between the trimmed V and J ends, which lost 5 bases and 9 bases, there was a span of 8 bases. The CDR3 spans 9 residues. CDR3 protein: CSAAAGQYF. The CDR3 DNA follows: TGCAGTGCTGCGGCTGGGCAGTACTTC.

This clonotype has a count of ten or more. The CDR3 region has the DNA TGTGCCAGCTCACTGGGGACTAGTTCAGATACGCAGTATTTT. Amino acid sequence: CASSLGTSSDTQYF. This sequence joins TRBV18 and TRBJ2-3; 8 nucleotides align to TRBD2. Per germline, CDR1 KGHSH and CDR2 LQKENI. V lost 4 bases, J lost 4 bases, and 4 bases stayed unmatched. The CDR3 has 14 residues.

In its sample, this clonotype was seen many times. V usage is TRBV18 and J usage is TRBJ2-1; D gene uncertain. Trimming stripped 2 bases from V and 4 bases from J, with 6 bases between. Germline V CDR1 and CDR2: KGHSH, LQKENI. The length of the CDR3 is 13 residues. The CDR3 here is CASSPVVYNEQFF. The CDR3 DNA reads as TGTGCCAGCTCACCAGTTGTTTACAATGAGCAGTTCTTC.

The genes are TRBV20-1 and TRBJ2-1, with 9 bases matching TRBD2. V shed 1 base and J 9 bases; nucleotides not matched to a gene: 10. The germline CDR1 and CDR2 sequences are DFQATT and SNEGSKA (reference sequence). The length of the CDR3 is 15 residues. The CDR3 nucleotides are TGCAGTGCTAGAGTTACCGGGACTAGCAACATTGAGCAGTTCTTC. Residues: CSARVTGTSNIEQFF.

V usage is TRBV28 and J usage is TRBJ1-1; D gene unclear. The germline V gene encodes CDR1 MDHEN and CDR2 SYDVKM. V was clipped by 7 bases and J by 1 base, with 7 bases between them. The CDR3 spans 12 residues. CDR3 in amino acids: CASIERNTEAFF. The DNA for the CDR3 is TGTGCCAGCATTGAGAGGAACACTGAAGCTTTCTTT.

This clonotype was found a few times. The chain carries TRBV7-2 and TRBJ2-5, with 9 bases matching TRBD2. Germline V gene data show CDR1 as SGHTA and CDR2 as FQGNSA. V lost 4 bases and J lost 2; bases outside the gene matches: 2. This CDR3 is built from 14 residues. DNA of the CDR3: TGTGCCAGCAGCTCAGCGGGGGGACAAGAGACCCAGTACTTC. Residues: CASSSAGGQETQYF.

The chain employs TRBV3-1 and TRBJ2-2; possibly TRBD1 for D (6 bases). This CDR3 comprises 16 residues. In germline, CDR1 is LGHDT, CDR2 YNNKEL (reference sequence). V shed 6 bases and J shed 7 bases, with 21 bases lying between them. CDR3 nucleotides: TGTGCCAGCAGACACAATCCTGCACAGGGTAGCGGGGAGCTGTTTTTT. Amino acid sequence: CASRHNPAQGSGELFF.

This clonotype appeared many times. The genes are TRBV5-1 and TRBJ1-2, with 9 bases aligning to TRBD1. Trimming cost V 4 bases and J 3 bases; bases outside gene matches: 4. Germline V CDR1 and CDR2: SGHRS, YFSETQ. The CDR3 runs 14 residues. In nucleotides, the CDR3 is TGCGCCAGCAGCCCGGACAGGGGTTACTATGGCTACACCTTC. Amino acids: CASSPDRGYYGYTF.

The V gene is TRBV27, the J gene TRBJ2-1, with 7 bases that match TRBD2. Per germline, CDR1 MNHEY and CDR2 SMNVEV (reference sequence). V shed 6 bases and J 1 base; nucleotides not matched to a gene: 9. This CDR3 region has 16 residues. This CDR3 is CASRPGLGGSYNEQFF. DNA of the CDR3: TGTGCCAGCAGACCCGGACTAGGAGGATCCTACAATGAGCAGTTCTTC.

J is TRBJ2-1 and V is TRBV28; 7 bases line up with TRBD1. The CDR3 is 13 residues long. V was clipped by 8 bases and J by 4 bases; unmatched bases: 5. Germline assignment: CDR1 MDHEN and CDR2 SYDVKM. DNA of the CDR3: TGTGCCAGCGCCCAGGGACAGTACAATGAGCAGTTCTTC. Amino acids: CASAQGQYNEQFF.

The table lists this clonotype with many counts. This chain links TRBV28 with TRBJ2-7; 8 bases fit TRBD1. The CDR3 is made up of 14 amino acids. With 5 bases clipped from V and 7 bases from J, the junction kept 10 bases outside the gene matches. Germline V gives CDR1 MDHEN, CDR2 SYDVKM. CDR3 sequence (DNA): TGTGCCAGCAGTCCGACAGGGGAGGCGAGGGAGCAGTACTTC. Encoded protein: CASSPTGEAREQYF.

This clonotype appeared a few times. The rearrangement uses TRBV29-1 and TRBJ1-3; a possible D gene is TRBD1 (5 bases). Trimming cost V 0 bases and J 4 bases, with 7 bases left between them. This CDR3 contains 13 residues. CDR1 and CDR2 (germline): SQVTM, ANQGSEA. CDR3 protein: CSVEDRGGNTIYF. The CDR3 DNA sequence: TGCAGCGTTGAAGATCGGGGGGGAAACACCATATATTTT.

As regards this clonotype: This could be a read error, since a much larger clone is one nucleotide away. This chain uses TRBV5-1 with TRBJ2-1; D gene unclear. Germline loops: CDR1 SGHRS, CDR2 YFSETQ. Trimming removed 2 bases from V and 4 bases from J, with 10 bases in between. The CDR3 totals 14 residues. This chain's CDR3 is CASSFTEPYNEQFF. CDR3 DNA: TGCGCCAGCAGCTTCACTGAGCCGTACAATGAGCAGTTCTTC. Based on the CDR3 plus reference TRBV5-1 and TRBJ2-1, the full variable domain is KAGVTQTPRYLIKTRGQQVTLSCSPISGHRSVSWYQQTPGQGLQFLFEYFSETQRNKGNFPGRFSGRQFSNSRSEMNVSTLELGDSALYLCASSFTEPYNEQFFGPGTRLTVL.

The rearrangement uses TRBV7-8 and TRBJ2-7, with D unclear. The CDR3 runs 12 residues. With 1 base removed from V and 12 bases from J, the gap between germline ends came to 13 bases. Germline CDR1 is SGHVS and CDR2 is FQNEAQ. CDR3 bases: TGTGCCAGCAGCTTAGGGCAAGCCATGGTGTACTTC. Encoded protein: CASSLGQAMVYF.

This clonotype occurred a few times. The chain uses TRBV5-1 and TRBJ2-2, with TRBD2 identical over 9 bases. Trimming cost V 2 bases and J 4 bases; bases outside gene matches: 9. The V gene's germline CDR1 is SGHRS and CDR2 YFSETQ. CDR3 size: 17 residues. In DNA, the CDR3 is TGCGCCAGCAGCTTTACTAGCGGGCTAACCCCCACCGGGGAGCTGTTTTTT. Translation gives CASSFTSGLTPTGELFF.

This clonotype has a handful of counts. The CDR3, as DNA: TGCGCCAGCAGCTTGGTGCCAGCCCAAGGGGAGACCCAGTACTTC. Protein: CASSLVPAQGETQYF. This sequence joins TRBV5-1 and TRBJ2-5; no clear D. There are 15 residues in the CDR3. The V gene lost 0 bases and the J gene lost 5 bases, with 14 bases spanning the gap. Germline CDR1 SGHRS, CDR2 YFSETQ.

V gene TRBV29-1 combines with J gene TRBJ2-2; 8 bases line up with TRBD2. The CDR3 extends over 13 amino acids. The trim removed 3 bases at V and 5 bases at J, leaving 2 bases unmatched. CDR1 SQVTM and CDR2 ANQGSEA come from the germline V gene. The chain's CDR3 is CSVDRGGTGELFF. The CDR3 DNA follows: TGCAGCGTTGACCGGGGGGGGACCGGGGAGCTGTTTTTT.

The chain joins TRBV2 to TRBJ2-2; D remains ambiguous. Trimming removed 2 bases from V and 11 bases from J, with 12 bases in between. The CDR3 loop spans 13 amino acids. In germline, CDR1 is SNHLY, CDR2 FYNNEI. The CDR3 sequence: CASSENGLGELFF. The CDR3 nucleotides are TGTGCCAGCAGTGAAAATGGTTTGGGAGAGCTGTTTTTT.

This clonotype was picked up a small number of times. The chain combines TRBV4-3 with TRBJ2-7; TRBD1 matches 9 bases. The CDR3 sequence is 16 residues long. Germline CDR1 and CDR2: LGHNA and YSLEER. V trimming: 3 bases; J trimming: 3 bases; junction bases outside the gene matches: 9. This chain's CDR3 is CASSHRQGGEIYEQYF. The CDR3 DNA sequence: TGCGCCAGCAGCCATAGACAGGGGGGAGAGATCTACGAGCAGTACTTC.

CDR3 protein: CASSYGLAGGQNEQYF. CDR3 in DNA: TGTGCCAGCAGCTATGGACTAGCGGGTGGCCAGAACGAGCAGTACTTC. The gene calls are TRBV12-3 or TRBV12-4 and TRBJ2-7, with 11 bases aligning to TRBD2. V gave up 6 bases and J gave up 5 bases; unmatched junction bases: 12. This CDR3 has 16 amino acids.

This chain links TRBV12-5 with TRBJ2-1, with 12 bases identical to TRBD2. The germline gives CDR1 LGHNT, CDR2 FRNRAP. Trimming took 6 bases from V and 8 from J; bases not matched to a gene: 2. The CDR3 extends over 13 amino acids. In nucleotides, the CDR3 is TGTGCTAGTGGACTAGCGGGGGGCGATGAGCAGTTCTTC. It is translated as CASGLAGGDEQFF. The full variable domain, its missing parts supplied by reference TRBV12-5 and TRBJ2-1, is DARVTQTPRHKVTEMGQEVTMRCQPILGHNTVFWYRQTMMQGLELLAYFRNRAPLDDSGMPKDRFSAEMPDATLATLKIQPSEPRDSAVYFCASGLAGGDEQFFGPGTRLTVL.

This clonotype occurred a few times. The J gene is TRBJ2-1, the V gene TRBV20-1; D perhaps matches TRBD1 (5 bases). Germline-derived CDR1 and CDR2 are DFQATT and SNEGSKA (reference sequence). V was cut by 1 base and J by 6 bases, with 10 bases left in between. This CDR3 is 13 amino acids long. The CDR3 is CSARAGLINEQFF. The CDR3 DNA sequence: TGCAGTGCTAGAGCAGGGCTCATCAATGAGCAGTTCTTC.

This clonotype was seen more than once but under ten times. J is TRBJ2-1 and V is TRBV7-9; TRBD1 is a possible D gene (5 bases). The germline V and J ends were trimmed by 1 base and 7 bases, with 11 bases remaining between them. CDR3 length equals 14 residues. Germline CDR1 and CDR2: SEHNR and FQNEAQ (reference sequence). The CDR3 bases are TGTGCCAGCAGCTTAGATTCCAGGGTTAATGAGCAGTTCTTC. Residues: CASSLDSRVNEQFF.

In this sample, this clonotype turned up a few times. The chain has TRBV29-1 and TRBJ2-1; D remains unclear. Trimming removed 8 bases from V and 7 bases from J, with 3 bases in between. There are 8 residues in the CDR3. Germline lookup yields CDR1 SQVTM and CDR2 ANQGSEA. In nucleotides, the CDR3 is TGCAGCCGGAATGAGCAGTTCTTC. Protein sequence: CSRNEQFF.

This clonotype was picked up a small number of times. This chain joins TRBV7-2 and TRBJ2-7, with 7 bases matching TRBD1. The CDR3 is 14 amino acids. Germline CDR1 and CDR2: SGHTA and FQGNSA. The V gene end was trimmed by 5 bases and the J gene end by 2 bases; junction bases not matched to a gene: 6. The CDR3 region has the DNA TGTGCCAGCAGCACCACTACAGGGGCCTACGAGCAGTACTTC. It is translated as CASSTTTGAYEQYF. Complete variable domain (other parts from reference TRBV7-2 and TRBJ2-7): GAGVSQSPSNKVTEKGKDVELRCDPISGHTALYWYRQSLGQGLEFLIYFQGNSAPDKSGLPSDRFSAERTGGSVSTLTIQRTQQEDSAVYLCASSTTTGAYEQYFGPGTRLTVT.

J is TRBJ1-3 and V is TRBV5-1; D is undetermined. Germline V lookup: CDR1 SGHRS, CDR2 YFSETQ. The CDR3 is 14 residues long. Trimming left V 1 base short and J 0 bases short, with 5 bases between. For the CDR3, the DNA is TGCGCCAGCAGCTTGTATACCTCTGGAAACACCATATATTTT. It translates to CASSLYTSGNTIYF.

A few counts support this clonotype. V and J are TRBV20-1 and TRBJ2-3; D gene uncertain. This CDR3 has 15 amino acids. The V gene's germline CDR1 is DFQATT and CDR2 SNEGSKA (reference sequence). V lost 4 bases to trimming and J lost 2 bases, with 16 bases between them. CDR3 residues: CSAKGRPHITDTQYF. The DNA for the CDR3 is TGCAGTGCTAAAGGACGGCCTCATATCACAGATACGCAGTATTTT.

There are many counts of this clonotype. The V call is TRBV5-1, the J call TRBJ2-7; TRBD1 matches 8 bases. V shed 4 bases and J 5 bases; nucleotides not matched to a gene: 8. The CDR3 extends over 14 amino acids. CDR1 and CDR2 (germline): SGHRS, YFSETQ. The CDR3 region is CASSGTGGGDEQYF. Written as DNA, the CDR3 is TGCGCCAGCAGCGGGACAGGAGGCGGCGACGAGCAGTACTTC.

The rearrangement uses TRBV23-1 and TRBJ2-2, with no clear D. TRBV23-1 carries the ORF label, with uncertain function. This CDR3 contains 12 residues. The ends were cut back, 7 bases at V and 4 bases at J, with 7 bases in the middle. The CDR3 loop reads CASTRSTGELFF. For the CDR3, the DNA is TGCGCCAGCACGCGTAGCACCGGGGAGCTGTTTTTT.

This clonotype turned up a few times. This rearrangement joins TRBV20-1 to TRBJ2-5, with D hard to call. Looked up from germline, CDR1 is DFQATT and CDR2 is SNEGSKA (reference sequence). The CDR3 totals 15 residues. Trimming shortened V by 6 bases and J by 2 bases, and 19 bases separated the two germline ends. CDR3 sequence reads: CSARKIGSAQETQYF. The CDR3 nucleotides are TGCAGTGCCCGCAAGATCGGGTCGGCACAAGAGACCCAGTACTTC.

In its sample, this clonotype was seen many times. V usage is TRBV27 and J usage is TRBJ2-7, with TRBD2 identical over 7 bases. Germline-derived CDR1 and CDR2 are MNHEY and SMNVEV (reference sequence). This CDR3 contains 16 residues. Trimming cost V 2 bases and J 3 bases; bases outside gene matches: 10. The CDR3 DNA reads TGTGCCAGCAGTTTAAAGGGAGGGGTTCCCTTCTACGAGCAGTACTTC. It yields the protein CASSLKGGVPFYEQYF.

The V call is TRBV7-2, the J call TRBJ2-7; TRBD2 agrees at 14 bases. V shed 5 bases and J 3 bases; nucleotides not matched to a gene: 9. Germline V lookup: CDR1 SGHTA, CDR2 FQGNSA. This CDR3 region has 17 residues. Here the CDR3 DNA reads TGTGCCAGCAGCAAATCGAGGACTAGCGGGGGGAGCTACGAGCAGTACTTC. This sequence encodes CASSKSRTSGGSYEQYF.